These 26 T cell receptor beta chains originate from one sample sequenced in a study of CD8 T cells in ankylosing spondylitis. MiXCR, run by TCRdb on the 5' RACE reads, gives a single entry per CDR3 protein. This table holds about 350,000 distinct CDR3 sequences, roughly 22% found once. The sequenced sample was blood, either unsorted or a sorted T cell fraction (not recorded which). Every receptor here comes from a male donor with ankylosing spondylitis or in good health (not recorded which).

The chain carries TRBV20-1 and TRBJ1-6; D perhaps matches TRBD1 (5 bases). V shed 5 bases and J shed 8 bases, with 16 bases lying between them. There are 14 residues in the CDR3. CDR1 and CDR2 from the germline V gene are DFQATT and SNEGSKA (reference sequence). CDR3 residues: CSAGAWGVDSPLHF. The CDR3 DNA follows: TGCAGTGCTGGGGCATGGGGGGTCGATTCACCCCTCCACTTT.

The rearrangement uses TRBV7-8 and TRBJ2-1, with a weak D call TRBD2 (5 bases). Germline V lookup: CDR1 SGHVS, CDR2 FQNEAQ. Trimming pared 5 bases from V and 3 bases from J, leaving 8 bases between. This CDR3 region has 13 residues. The CDR3 DNA reads TGTGCCAGCAGCGAGGGAGTCTACAATGAGCAGTTCTTC. Amino acids: CASSEGVYNEQFF.

This clonotype showed up just a few times. This chain connects TRBV5-8 to TRBJ2-3; 8 nucleotides match TRBD2. In germline, CDR1 is SGHTS, CDR2 YDEGEE. V was clipped by 3 bases and J by 1 base; unmatched bases: 4. The CDR3 length is 15 residues. CDR3 loop: CASSSPAGGTDTQYF. Here the CDR3 DNA reads TGTGCCAGCAGCTCCCCAGCGGGGGGCACAGATACGCAGTATTTT.

In its sample, this clonotype was seen a few times. This rearrangement joins TRBV12-3 or TRBV12-4 to TRBJ2-3; D is unresolved. This CDR3 has 16 residues. The V gene lost 6 bases and the J gene lost 0 bases, with 16 bases spanning the gap. The CDR3 spells CASRPTVWTSTDTQYF. The CDR3 coding sequence is TGTGCCAGCAGGCCCACTGTGTGGACGAGCACAGATACGCAGTATTTT.

This clonotype occurred a few times. This chain joins TRBV15 and TRBJ1-5, with D possibly TRBD1 on 6 matching bases. V dropped 1 base and J dropped 0 bases, with 13 bases sitting between them. This CDR3 has 17 residues. Germline CDR1 is LNHNV and CDR2 is YYDKDF (reference sequence). This chain's CDR3 is CATSRAGVVYSNQPQHF. The DNA of the CDR3 is TGTGCCACCAGCAGAGCAGGGGTGGTTTATAGCAATCAGCCCCAGCATTTT.

This clonotype was seen a few times. The chain recombines TRBV2 with TRBJ2-7; perhaps TRBD1 as D (5 bases). V was cut by 3 bases and J by 3 bases, with 12 bases left in between. The germline CDR1 and CDR2 sequences are SNHLY and FYNNEI. The CDR3 is made up of 14 amino acids. The CDR3: CASSEGGAVYEQYF. DNA for the CDR3: TGTGCCAGCAGTGAGGGTGGGGCCGTCTACGAGCAGTACTTC.

J is TRBJ1-1 and V is TRBV6-1; no clear D. Germline V gene lookup returns CDR1 MNHNS and CDR2 SASEGT. V was pared by 5 bases and J by 1 base, with 11 bases between. This CDR3 is 14 amino acids long. The CDR3 coding sequence is TGTGCCAGCAGTCAAATGACGGGGAACACTGAAGCTTTCTTT. Residues: CASSQMTGNTEAFF.

The chain employs TRBV15 and TRBJ2-3; 10 positions match TRBD2. The CDR3 loop spans 15 amino acids. V shed 2 bases, J shed 3 bases, and the junction held 2 bases outside the gene matches. From germline, CDR1 is LNHNV and CDR2 YYDKDF (reference sequence). CDR3 coding DNA: TGTGCCACCAGCAGAATAGCGGGGGGTACAGATACGCAGTATTTT. This sequence encodes CATSRIAGGTDTQYF.

This clonotype came up once. With a much larger clone just one base away, this may be a read error. The chain uses TRBV7-9 and TRBJ2-2; D uncertain. Germline loops: CDR1 SEHNR, CDR2 FQNEAQ (reference sequence). The CDR3 runs 12 residues. The CDR3 spells CANSLGVGELFF. CDR3 in DNA: TGTGCCAACAGCTTAGGTGTCGGGGAGCTGTTTTTT. Full variable domain (rest looked up from reference TRBV7-9 and TRBJ2-2): DTGVSQNPRHKITKRGQNVTFRCDPISEHNRLYWYRQTLGQGPEFLTYFQNEAQLEKSRLLSDRFSAERPKGSFSTLEIQRTEQGDSAMYLCANSLGVGELFFGEGSRLTVL.

This clonotype showed up just a few times. The CDR3 coding sequence is TGTGCCAGCAGAGTGCTAGCGGAAAATCAAGAGACCCAGTACTTC. It encodes CASRVLAENQETQYF. This chain connects TRBV28 to TRBJ2-5; 7 positions agree with TRBD2. The germline V gene encodes CDR1 MDHEN and CDR2 SYDVKM. The CDR3 spans 15 residues. Trimming took 6 bases from V and 2 from J; bases not matched to a gene: 9.

The chain uses TRBV19 and TRBJ2-1; D remains ambiguous. The V end was cut by 1 base, the J end by 6 bases, with 1 base between. CDR1 and CDR2 from the germline V gene are LNHDA and SQIVND (reference sequence). This CDR3 comprises 11 residues. CDR3 DNA sequence: TGTGCCAGTAGTATAGCCAATGAGCAGTTCTTC. As protein: CASSIANEQFF.

This clonotype has just a few counts. This chain uses TRBV20-1 with TRBJ2-3; 12 nucleotides agree with TRBD2. The CDR3 spans 17 residues. V lost 1 base and J lost 3; bases outside the gene matches: 8. In germline, CDR1 is DFQATT, CDR2 SNEGSKA (reference sequence). CDR3: CSARVGLAGGMTDTQYF. DNA for the CDR3: TGCAGTGCTAGAGTCGGGCTAGCGGGGGGGATGACAGATACGCAGTATTTT.

The sample holds a few counts of this clonotype. The rearrangement links TRBV6-5 to TRBJ1-5; 7 positions agree with TRBD1. CDR3 length equals 16 residues. After removal of 4 bases from V and 5 bases from J, the junction contained 11 bases not matched to a gene. Germline CDR1 reads MNHEY; CDR2 reads SVGAGI. CDR3 in amino acids: CASSSRDSNRDQPQHF. In DNA, the CDR3 is TGTGCCAGCAGTTCCCGGGACAGCAACCGGGATCAGCCCCAGCATTTT.

This clonotype was observed a handful of times. The chain carries TRBV7-2 and TRBJ2-1; the D call may be TRBD1 or TRBD2 (5 bases each). Germline CDR1 and CDR2: SGHTA and FQGNSA. This CDR3 has 14 residues. The germline V and J ends were trimmed by 1 base and 4 bases, with 8 bases remaining between them. This chain's CDR3 is CASSLVGTYNEQFF. CDR3 in DNA: TGTGCCAGCAGCTTAGTCGGGACGTACAATGAGCAGTTCTTC. The full variable domain, its missing parts supplied by reference TRBV7-2 and TRBJ2-1, is GAGVSQSPSNKVTEKGKDVELRCDPISGHTALYWYRQSLGQGLEFLIYFQGNSAPDKSGLPSDRFSAERTGGSVSTLTIQRTQQEDSAVYLCASSLVGTYNEQFFGPGTRLTVL.

Here the CDR3 reads CASSSPTNTGELFF. CDR3 nucleotides: TGTGCCAGCAGCTCCCCGACTAACACCGGGGAGCTGTTTTTT. This chain uses TRBV9 with TRBJ2-2, with D unclear. The CDR3 length is 14 residues. Trimming took off 4 bases at V and 2 bases at J, with 9 bases between the two ends. Germline CDR1 SGDLS, CDR2 YYNGEE.

A single count supports this clonotype. The chain recombines TRBV12-3 or TRBV12-4 with TRBJ2-1; D might be TRBD1 (5 bases). This CDR3 has 14 amino acids. Trimming shortened V by 1 base and J by 10 bases, and 14 bases separated the two germline ends. The CDR3 region is CASSLGVGAGEQFF. The CDR3 DNA follows: TGTGCCAGCAGTTTAGGAGTTGGGGCTGGCGAGCAGTTCTTC.

This clonotype was observed a few times. J is TRBJ2-3 and V is TRBV15; 7 nucleotides line up with TRBD1. The CDR3 runs to 15 residues. V lost 9 bases, J lost 3 bases, and 12 bases stayed unmatched. Germline-derived CDR1 and CDR2 are LNHNV and YYDKDF (reference sequence). DNA of the CDR3: TGTGCCACAGAAGGGGGCAGCGCCCTGACAGATACGCAGTATTTT. Amino acids: CATEGGSALTDTQYF.

This clonotype was counted a few times. The chain couples TRBV4-1 to TRBJ2-1; TRBD2 aligns across 8 bases. The CDR3 sequence is 14 residues long. V shed 3 bases and J 8 bases; nucleotides not matched to a gene: 6. CDR1 is MGHRA and CDR2 is YSYEKL in the germline V gene. CDR3 sequence: CASSHAGGIDEQFF. Here the CDR3 DNA reads TGCGCCAGCAGCCACGCGGGGGGTATCGATGAGCAGTTCTTC.

The chain carries TRBV2 and TRBJ2-7; no clear D gene. Germline CDR1 reads SNHLY; CDR2 reads FYNNEI. V was cut by 2 bases and J by 7 bases, with 15 bases left in between. The CDR3 loop spans 14 amino acids. The CDR3 sequence: CASSERINAREQYF. The DNA for the CDR3 is TGTGCCAGCAGTGAAAGGATTAATGCGCGGGAGCAGTACTTC.

V is TRBV10-3 and J is TRBJ2-7; 9 bases line up with TRBD1. Unmatched junction bases numbered 6, after V lost 0 bases and J lost 3 bases. From germline, CDR1 is ENHRY and CDR2 SYGVKD. CDR3 size: 16 residues. CDR3 sequence (DNA): TGTGCCATCAGTGAGTCGCTTGGGACAGGGCACTACGAGCAGTACTTC. Translating gives CAISESLGTGHYEQYF.

This clonotype has more than one count but fewer than ten. V gene TRBV12-3 or TRBV12-4 combines with J gene TRBJ2-7, with TRBD1 as a possible D gene (5 bases). This CDR3 comprises 13 residues. Trimming shortened V by 4 bases and J by 7 bases, and 14 bases separated the two germline ends. Written as DNA, the CDR3 is TGTGCCAGCAGTTCGACAGAATCCGTTGAGCAGTACTTC. The encoded protein is CASSSTESVEQYF.

This clonotype showed up just a few times. The rearrangement links TRBV7-6 to TRBJ2-7, with D unresolved. The germline V gene encodes CDR1 SGHVS and CDR2 FNYEAQ. This CDR3 spans 14 amino acids. Trimming took 5 bases from V and 4 from J, leaving 15 bases between them. In DNA form, the CDR3 reads TGTGCCAGCAGCCAAGGGTGGACGGCTTACGAGCAGTACTTC. The encoded protein is CASSQGWTAYEQYF.

The J gene is TRBJ2-7, the V gene TRBV3-1, with D hard to call. The V gene lost 4 bases and the J gene lost 3 bases, with 10 bases spanning the gap. This CDR3 comprises 13 residues. Germline loops: CDR1 LGHDT, CDR2 YNNKEL (reference sequence). The DNA for the CDR3 is TGTGCCAGCAGCCCCGGGTTGTACTACGAGCAGTACTTC. It encodes CASSPGLYYEQYF.

This clonotype was observed many times. The chain recombines TRBV25-1 with TRBJ1-5; D uncertain. V dropped 2 bases and J dropped 1 base, with 0 bases sitting between them. The CDR3 contains 12 residues. Germline V gene lookup returns CDR1 MGHDK and CDR2 SYGVNS. CDR3 loop: CASSESNQPQHF. In nucleotides, the CDR3 is TGTGCCAGCAGTGAAAGCAATCAGCCCCAGCATTTT.

This clonotype was observed a few times. This chain uses TRBV29-1 with TRBJ2-5; D not resolved. The V end was cut by 0 bases, the J end by 5 bases, with 10 bases between. The CDR3 has 13 residues. Germline V CDR1 and CDR2: SQVTM, ANQGSEA. CDR3: CSVEERAGETQYF. DNA for the CDR3: TGCAGCGTTGAAGAAAGGGCCGGTGAGACCCAGTACTTC.

In this sample, this clonotype turned up a few times. The chain is built from TRBV25-1 and TRBJ1-5; D uncertain. Germline V gene data show CDR1 as MGHDK and CDR2 as SYGVNS. This CDR3 has 16 residues. Trimming left V 3 bases short and J 2 bases short, with 14 bases between. The CDR3 DNA sequence: TGTGCCAGCAGTGACCCACTTTTTGATTGCAATCAGCCCCAGCATTTT. Translated: CASSDPLFDCNQPQHF.